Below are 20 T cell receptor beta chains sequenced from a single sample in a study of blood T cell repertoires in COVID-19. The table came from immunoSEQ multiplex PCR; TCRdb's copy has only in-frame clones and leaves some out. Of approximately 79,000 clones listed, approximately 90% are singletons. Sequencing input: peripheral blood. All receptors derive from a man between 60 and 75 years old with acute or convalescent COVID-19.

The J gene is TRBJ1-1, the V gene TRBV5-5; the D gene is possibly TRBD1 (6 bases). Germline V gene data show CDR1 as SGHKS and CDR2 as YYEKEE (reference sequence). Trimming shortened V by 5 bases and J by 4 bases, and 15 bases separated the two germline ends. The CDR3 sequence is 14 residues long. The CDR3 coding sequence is TGTGCCAGCAGTTCCGACAGGATCGGCACTGAAGCTTTCTTT. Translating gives CASSSDRIGTEAFF.

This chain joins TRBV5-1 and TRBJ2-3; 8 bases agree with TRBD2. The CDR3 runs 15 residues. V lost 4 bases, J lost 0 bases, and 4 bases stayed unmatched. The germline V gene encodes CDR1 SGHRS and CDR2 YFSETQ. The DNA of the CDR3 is TGCGCCAGCAGCCGAGCGGGGGCCAGCACAGATACGCAGTATTTT. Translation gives CASSRAGASTDTQYF.

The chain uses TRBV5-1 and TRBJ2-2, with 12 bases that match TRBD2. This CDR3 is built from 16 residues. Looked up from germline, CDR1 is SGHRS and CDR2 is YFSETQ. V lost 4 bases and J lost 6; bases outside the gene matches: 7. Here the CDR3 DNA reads TGCGCCAGCAGCGGCCCTAGCGGGAGGGTATCCGGGGAGCTGTTTTTT. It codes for CASSGPSGRVSGELFF.

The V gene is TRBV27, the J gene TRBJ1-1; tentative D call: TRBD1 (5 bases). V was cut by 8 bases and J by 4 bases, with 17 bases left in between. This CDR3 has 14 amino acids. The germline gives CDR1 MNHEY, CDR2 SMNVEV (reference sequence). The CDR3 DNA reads TGTGCCAGCGCGGGGCTGGTAGGGATCACTGAAGCTTTCTTT. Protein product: CASAGLVGITEAFF.

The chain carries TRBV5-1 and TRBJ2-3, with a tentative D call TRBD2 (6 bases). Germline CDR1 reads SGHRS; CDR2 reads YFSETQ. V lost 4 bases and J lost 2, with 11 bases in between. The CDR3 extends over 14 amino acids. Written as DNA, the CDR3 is TGCGCCAGCAGCGCGGGACTCACCACAGATACGCAGTATTTT. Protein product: CASSAGLTTDTQYF.

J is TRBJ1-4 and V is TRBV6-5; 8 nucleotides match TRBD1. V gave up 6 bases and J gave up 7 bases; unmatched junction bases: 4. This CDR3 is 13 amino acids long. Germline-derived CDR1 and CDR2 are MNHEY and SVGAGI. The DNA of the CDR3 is TGTGCCAGCAGGAGGACAGGGAGTGAAAAACTGTTTTTT. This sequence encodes CASRRTGSEKLFF.

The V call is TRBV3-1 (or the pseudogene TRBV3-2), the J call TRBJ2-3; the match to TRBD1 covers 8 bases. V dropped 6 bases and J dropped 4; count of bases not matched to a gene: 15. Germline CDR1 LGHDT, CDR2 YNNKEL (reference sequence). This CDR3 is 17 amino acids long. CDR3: CASSPVHGTGGSDTQYF. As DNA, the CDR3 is TGTGCCAGCAGTCCCGTTCATGGGACAGGAGGATCAGATACGCAGTATTTT.

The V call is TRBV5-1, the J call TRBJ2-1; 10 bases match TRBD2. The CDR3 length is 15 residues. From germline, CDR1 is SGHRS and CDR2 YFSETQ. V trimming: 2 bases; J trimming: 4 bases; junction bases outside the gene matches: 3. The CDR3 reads CASSFSGGPYNEQFF. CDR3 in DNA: TGCGCCAGCAGCTTTAGCGGGGGGCCATACAATGAGCAGTTCTTC.

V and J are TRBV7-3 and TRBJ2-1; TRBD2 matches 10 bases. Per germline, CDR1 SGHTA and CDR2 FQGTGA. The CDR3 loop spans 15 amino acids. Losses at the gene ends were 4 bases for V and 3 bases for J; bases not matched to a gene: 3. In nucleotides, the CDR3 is TGTGCCAGCAGCTCGAGCGGGGGGGTCTACAATGAGCAGTTCTTC. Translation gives CASSSSGGVYNEQFF.

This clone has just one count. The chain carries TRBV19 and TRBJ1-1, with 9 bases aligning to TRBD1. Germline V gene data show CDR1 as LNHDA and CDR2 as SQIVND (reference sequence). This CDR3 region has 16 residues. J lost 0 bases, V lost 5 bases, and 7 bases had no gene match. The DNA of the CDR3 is TGTGCCAGTAGTTCGGACAGGGGCCCTATGAACACTGAAGCTTTCTTT. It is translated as CASSSDRGPMNTEAFF.

CDR3 bases: TGTGCCAGCAGCCCAATCCGACAGGGGGTGGGGGAGCAGTACTTC. It yields the protein CASSPIRQGVGEQYF. The genes are TRBV3-1 (or the pseudogene TRBV3-2) and TRBJ2-7; 9 positions agree with TRBD1. Germline V gives CDR1 LGHDT, CDR2 YNNKEL (reference sequence). V gave up 4 bases and J gave up 7 bases; unmatched junction bases: 11. The CDR3 spans 15 residues.

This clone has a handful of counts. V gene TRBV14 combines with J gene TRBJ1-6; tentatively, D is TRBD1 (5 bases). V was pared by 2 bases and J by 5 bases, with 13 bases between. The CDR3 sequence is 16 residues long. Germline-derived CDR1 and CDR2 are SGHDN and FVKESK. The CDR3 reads CASSQRADRNNSPLHF. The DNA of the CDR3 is TGTGCCAGCAGCCAAAGGGCCGACAGAAATAATTCACCCCTCCACTTT. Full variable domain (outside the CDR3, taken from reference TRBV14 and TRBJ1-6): EAGVTQFPSHSVIEKGQTVTLRCDPISGHDNLYWYRRVMGKEIKFLLHFVKESKQDESGMPNNRFLAERTGGTYSTLKVQPAELEDSGVYFCASSQRADRNNSPLHFGNGTRLTVT.

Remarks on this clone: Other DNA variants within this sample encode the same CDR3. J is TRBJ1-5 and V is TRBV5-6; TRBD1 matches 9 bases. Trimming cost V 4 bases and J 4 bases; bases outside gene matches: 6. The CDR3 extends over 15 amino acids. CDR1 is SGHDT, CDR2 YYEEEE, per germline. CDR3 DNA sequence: TGTGCCAGCAGCCGGGGACAGGGACGGAATCAGCCCCAGCATTTT. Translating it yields CASSRGQGRNQPQHF.

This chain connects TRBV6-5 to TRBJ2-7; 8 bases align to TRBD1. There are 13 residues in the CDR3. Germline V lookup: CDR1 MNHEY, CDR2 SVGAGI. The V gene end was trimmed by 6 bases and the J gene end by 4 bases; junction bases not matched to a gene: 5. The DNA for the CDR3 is TGTGCCAGCAGACAACAGGGGGAGTACGAGCAGTACTTC. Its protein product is CASRQQGEYEQYF.

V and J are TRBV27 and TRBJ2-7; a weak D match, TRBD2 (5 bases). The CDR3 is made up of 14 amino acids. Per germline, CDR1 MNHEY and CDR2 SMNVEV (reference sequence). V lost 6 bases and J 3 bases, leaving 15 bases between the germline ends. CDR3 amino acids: CASRRAATNYEQYF. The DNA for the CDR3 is TGTGCCAGCAGAAGAGCGGCAACAAACTACGAGCAGTACTTC.

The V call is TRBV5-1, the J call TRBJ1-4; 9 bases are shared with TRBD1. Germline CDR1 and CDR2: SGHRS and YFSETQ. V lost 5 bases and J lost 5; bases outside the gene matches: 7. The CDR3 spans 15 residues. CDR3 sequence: CASSPNRGPNEKLFF. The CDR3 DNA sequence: TGCGCCAGCAGTCCCAACAGGGGGCCAAATGAAAAACTGTTTTTT.

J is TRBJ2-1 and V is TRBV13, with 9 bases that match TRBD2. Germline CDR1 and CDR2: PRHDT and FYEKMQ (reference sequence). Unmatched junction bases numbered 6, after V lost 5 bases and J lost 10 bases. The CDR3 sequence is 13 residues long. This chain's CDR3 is CASSLLAGWEQFF. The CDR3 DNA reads TGTGCCAGCAGCCTCCTAGCGGGATGGGAGCAGTTCTTC.

For the CDR3, the DNA is TGTGCCAGCAGCCAAACAGGGCGAACTAATGAAAAACTGTTTTTT. As protein: CASSQTGRTNEKLFF. The J gene is TRBJ1-4, the V gene TRBV3-1 (or the pseudogene TRBV3-2), with D possibly matching TRBD1 (6 bases). V was clipped by 2 bases and J by 1 base, with 8 bases between them. This CDR3 contains 15 residues. Germline V lookup: CDR1 LGHDT, CDR2 YNNKEL (reference sequence).

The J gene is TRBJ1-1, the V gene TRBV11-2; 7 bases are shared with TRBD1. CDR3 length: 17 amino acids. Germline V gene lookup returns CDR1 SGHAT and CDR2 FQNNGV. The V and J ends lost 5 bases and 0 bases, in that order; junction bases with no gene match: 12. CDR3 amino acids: CASSPKGTVWMNTEAFF. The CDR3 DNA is TGTGCCAGCAGCCCCAAGGGGACAGTCTGGATGAACACTGAAGCTTTCTTT.

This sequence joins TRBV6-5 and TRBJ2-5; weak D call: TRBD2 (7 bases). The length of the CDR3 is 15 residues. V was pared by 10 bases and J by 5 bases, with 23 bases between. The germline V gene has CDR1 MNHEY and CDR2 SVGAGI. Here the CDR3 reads CATKWKGGPGETQYF. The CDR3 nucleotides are TGTGCCACGAAGTGGAAGGGGGGGCCGGGGGAGACCCAGTACTTC.